This is a list of T cell receptor beta chains from one sample in a study of cytomegalovirus exposure and HLA in healthy donors. TCRdb's copy holds only in-frame clones and misses some; the assay was immunoSEQ multiplex PCR. The profile shows 150,000 to 200,000 clones, around 80% of them singletons. Material for sequencing was PBMCs. Receptors originate from a woman in her 30s in good health and CMV-seronegative. The CDR3 runs from the conserved cysteine through the conserved F or W. D genes are given only for firm matches. Size is stated for part of the rows, as once, few or many counts, or as a class when the clone is expanded.

size: few
J: TRBJ1-6
V: TRBV5-4
D: TRBD1
DNA: TGTGCCAGCAGCTTAGGGACAGCAAATTCACCCCTCCACTTT
CDR3: CASSLGTANSPLHF

size: few
J: TRBJ2-7
V: TRBV7-6
D: .
DNA: TGTGCCAGCAGTCCAACTAGTCTCGAGCAGTACTTC
CDR3: CASSPTSLEQYF

size: .
J: TRBJ1-4
V: TRBV5-1
D: .
DNA: TGCGCCAGCAGCTTGGACCCGGGTGAAAAACTGTTTTTT
CDR3: CASSLDPGEKLFF

size: .
J: TRBJ1-5
V: TRBV10-3
D: .
DNA: TGTGCCATCAGTGAGTCGTCGGATCAGCCCCAGCATTTT
CDR3: CAISESSDQPQHF

size: .
J: TRBJ2-6
V: TRBV5-6
D: .
DNA: TGTGCCAGCAGTTTGGGGACAGGGGCCAACGTCCTGACTTTC
CDR3: CASSLGTGANVLTF

size: few
J: TRBJ2-1
V: TRBV4-3
D: TRBD2
DNA: TGCGCCAGCAGCCTTCGAAGGGCTAGCGGCCCTCTTAATGAGCAGTTCTTC
CDR3: CASSLRRASGPLNEQFF

size: .
J: TRBJ2-3
V: TRBV9
D: TRBD2
DNA: TGTGCCAACAGCGGTACCGGGACTAGCGGCACAGATACGCAGTATTTT
CDR3: CANSGTGTSGTDTQYF

size: .
J: TRBJ2-6
V: TRBV5-6
D: .
DNA: TGTGCCAGCAGCACCTCCAAGGAAAAGCGCTCTGGGGCCAACGTCCTGACTTTC
CDR3: CASSTSKEKRSGANVLTF

size: .
J: TRBJ1-2
V: TRBV19
D: TRBD1
DNA: TGTGCCAGTAGTCAAGACAGGGGGTCTAACTATGGCTACACCTTC
CDR3: CASSQDRGSNYGYTF

size: .
J: TRBJ1-2
V: TRBV4-3
D: .
DNA: TGCGCCAGCAGCCAAGATCCCGGCAGGGTGGACTATGGCTACACCTTC
CDR3: CASSQDPGRVDYGYTF

size: .
J: TRBJ2-2
V: TRBV9
D: .
DNA: TGTGCCAGCAGCGTAGGCCAAAAAAGGGGTACCGGGGAGCTGTTTTTT
CDR3: CASSVGQKRGTGELFF

size: .
J: TRBJ2-7
V: TRBV19
D: .
DNA: TGTGCCAGTAGTATCGGCGGCTACGAGCAGTACTTC
CDR3: CASSIGGYEQYF

size: .
J: TRBJ1-2
V: TRBV19
D: TRBD1
DNA: TGTGCCAGTAGACAGGGGAACTATGGCTACACCTTC
CDR3: CASRQGNYGYTF

size: .
J: TRBJ2-7
V: TRBV28
D: TRBD1
DNA: TGTGCCAGCAGTCCCGGGACAGGATCCAGGCAGTACTTC
CDR3: CASSPGTGSRQYF

size: .
J: TRBJ2-7
V: TRBV27
D: .
DNA: TGTGCCAGCAGCCCGACTAGTTCCTACGAGCAGTACTTC
CDR3: CASSPTSSYEQYF

size: .
J: TRBJ2-5
V: TRBV18
D: .
DNA: TGTGCCAGCTCACCACGATCGGACCAAGAGACCCAGTACTTC
CDR3: CASSPRSDQETQYF

size: .
J: TRBJ1-1
V: TRBV7-3
D: TRBD1
DNA: TGTGCCAGCAGCTTAACCGCCGCTGGACAGGGGGGGAGTGAAGCTTTCTTT
CDR3: CASSLTAAGQGGSEAFF

size: few
J: TRBJ2-2
V: TRBV28
D: .
DNA: TGTGCCAGCAGTCATAGAAGAGGGGAGCTGTTTTTT
CDR3: CASSHRRGELFF

size: .
J: TRBJ2-7
V: TRBV18
D: TRBD1
DNA: TGTGCCAGCTCACCCCGGACAGGGGGAATCTACGAGCAGTACTTC
CDR3: CASSPRTGGIYEQYF

size: .
J: TRBJ1-2
V: TRBV6-1
D: TRBD1
DNA: TGTGCCAGCATCGGCCCAGGGGGGATCTATGGCTACACCTTC
CDR3: CASIGPGGIYGYTF

size: .
J: TRBJ2-3
V: TRBV5-1
D: .
DNA: TGCGCCAGCAGCTTTGGGGAGGCCACAGATACGCAGTATTTT
CDR3: CASSFGEATDTQYF

size: .
J: TRBJ1-2
V: TRBV7-9
D: TRBD1
DNA: TGTGCCAGCAGCCTGGGACAGGTCTATGGCTACACCTTC
CDR3: CASSLGQVYGYTF

size: .
J: TRBJ2-7
V: TRBV19
D: TRBD2
DNA: TGTGCCACCTCCGAGCGGGGCCGGATCTACGAGCAGTACTTC
CDR3: CATSERGRIYEQYF

size: .
J: TRBJ1-2
V: TRBV7-2
D: TRBD1
DNA: TGTGCCAGCGCTTATTCGGGACAGAGTAACTATGGCTACACCTTC
CDR3: CASAYSGQSNYGYTF

size: once
J: TRBJ2-1
V: TRBV7-2
D: .
DNA: TGTGCCAGCAGCTTAGTCCCCAAAGGGAGGTGGAATGAGCAGTTCTTC
CDR3: CASSLVPKGRWNEQFF

size: .
J: TRBJ2-7
V: TRBV27
D: TRBD1
DNA: TGTGCCAGCAGTTACAGGGGGCCAGGCGAGCAGTACTTC
CDR3: CASSYRGPGEQYF

size: .
J: TRBJ2-7
V: TRBV4-1
D: .
DNA: TGCGCCAGCAGCTCGTCGGGGGACGAGCAGTACTTC
CDR3: CASSSSGDEQYF

size: .
J: TRBJ2-7
V: TRBV7-9
D: TRBD2
DNA: TGTGCCAGCAGCCCAACTAGCGGAGGCATCTACGAGCAGTACTTC
CDR3: CASSPTSGGIYEQYF

size: .
J: TRBJ1-4
V: TRBV7-9
D: .
DNA: TGTGCCAGCAGCTCAGGGGCCCGACTTACAACTAATGAAAAACTGTTTTTT
CDR3: CASSSGARLTTNEKLFF

size: .
J: TRBJ2-6
V: TRBV7-3
D: .
DNA: TGTGCCAGCAGCCCCCAAGCCTCTGGGGCCAACGTCCTGACTTTC
CDR3: CASSPQASGANVLTF

size: once
J: TRBJ2-5
V: TRBV6-4
D: TRBD1
DNA: TGTGCCAGCAGTCCAGACAGGGGAGAGACCCAGTACTTC
CDR3: CASSPDRGETQYF

size: .
J: TRBJ2-2
V: TRBV19
D: TRBD2
DNA: TGTTCTAGCGGGAGTACCGGGGAGCTGTTTTTT
CDR3: CSSGSTGELFF

size: .
J: TRBJ2-7
V: TRBV27
D: .
DNA: TGTGCCAGCAGTTTCGGGGGGCGATCGGTCGAGCAGTACTTC
CDR3: CASSFGGRSVEQYF

size: .
J: TRBJ2-7
V: TRBV13
D: TRBD1
DNA: TGTGCCAGCAGCTTAGGCAGGGGGCGCTTAATCGAGCAGTACTTC
CDR3: CASSLGRGRLIEQYF

size: few
J: TRBJ2-1
V: TRBV27
D: .
DNA: TGTGCCAGCAGTTTACAATTGGGAGCGACTAGTAAGCAGTTCTTC
CDR3: CASSLQLGATSKQFF

size: .
J: TRBJ2-1
V: TRBV15
D: .
DNA: TGTGCCACCAGCAGAGTGGTGGAGAGTGAGCAGTTCTTC
CDR3: CATSRVVESEQFF

size: few
J: TRBJ2-2
V: TRBV4-3
D: TRBD1
DNA: TGCGCCAGCAGCCAAGGTCTGTTTGGACAGGGCACCGGGGAGCTGTTTTTT
CDR3: CASSQGLFGQGTGELFF

size: .
J: TRBJ1-1
V: TRBV7-9
D: TRBD1
DNA: TGTGCCAGCAGTTACAGGGGCGGGAACACTGAAGCTTTCTTT
CDR3: CASSYRGGNTEAFF

size: .
J: TRBJ1-2
V: TRBV28
D: TRBD1
DNA: TGTGCCAGCAGTAATCAACAGGGGGCGCGAAATGGCTACACCTTC
CDR3: CASSNQQGARNGYTF

size: few
J: TRBJ2-5
V: TRBV13
D: TRBD2
DNA: TGTGCCAGCAGCCCCCGGGGGGGGGAAGAGACCCAGTACTTC
CDR3: CASSPRGGEETQYF

size: once
J: TRBJ2-2
V: TRBV5-1
D: TRBD2
DNA: TGCGCCAGCAGCTTTTCTAGCGGGGGGAACACCGGGGAGCTGTTTTTT
CDR3: CASSFSSGGNTGELFF

size: .
J: TRBJ1-2
V: TRBV6-5
D: TRBD1
DNA: TGTGCCAGTCGTACAGGGGGCAGAGACTATGGCTACACCTTC
CDR3: CASRTGGRDYGYTF

size: .
J: TRBJ2-3
V: TRBV29-1
D: .
DNA: TGCAGCGTTGACGGTACGGGCACAGATACGCAGTATTTT
CDR3: CSVDGTGTDTQYF

size: once
J: TRBJ2-7
V: TRBV6-6
D: TRBD1
DNA: TGTGCCAGCAGCCCTCCCGGGACAGGGGAATACGAGCAGTACTTC
CDR3: CASSPPGTGEYEQYF

size: few
J: TRBJ1-3
V: TRBV7-2
D: .
DNA: TGTGCCAGCAGCCCCCGAGCGGGGCTGGGAAACACCATATATTTT
CDR3: CASSPRAGLGNTIYF

size: .
J: TRBJ2-7
V: TRBV19
D: .
DNA: TGTGCCAGTAGTACCGTAGAGGGCTCCTACGAGCAGTACTTC
CDR3: CASSTVEGSYEQYF

size: .
J: TRBJ1-1
V: TRBV7-9
D: .
DNA: TGTGCCAGCCGCCGGGGGGGTGAAGCCACTGAAGCTTTCTTT
CDR3: CASRRGGEATEAFF

size: .
J: TRBJ1-5
V: TRBV19
D: TRBD1
DNA: TGTGCCAGTAGGAAAAAGGAGGGGGCAGGGAGGCAGCCCCAGCATTTT
CDR3: CASRKKEGAGRQPQHF

size: .
J: TRBJ2-3
V: TRBV4-2
D: TRBD2
DNA: TGTGCCAGCAGCCTAACTAGCGGGAGCACAGATACGCAGTATTTT
CDR3: CASSLTSGSTDTQYF

size: .
J: TRBJ2-3
V: TRBV7-3
D: .
DNA: TGTGCCAGCAGTCTCGAGGTCTCCACAGATACGCAGTATTTT
CDR3: CASSLEVSTDTQYF

size: .
J: TRBJ2-3
V: TRBV6-6
D: TRBD2
DNA: TGTGCCAGCATCGAGGCGTTAGCGGGGGGTACAGATACGCAGTATTTT
CDR3: CASIEALAGGTDTQYF

size: .
J: TRBJ2-3
V: TRBV5-1
D: .
DNA: TGCGCCAGCAGCTTAGAATACAAGCCTACAGGGATAGATACGCAGTATTTT
CDR3: CASSLEYKPTGIDTQYF

size: .
J: TRBJ1-2
V: TRBV7-9
D: .
DNA: TGTGCCAGCAGCTTGAGGGGGAACTATGGCTACACCTTC
CDR3: CASSLRGNYGYTF

size: once
J: TRBJ1-2
V: TRBV9
D: .
DNA: TGTGCCAGCAGCACTAGCGGCAGGTTGAACTATGGCTACACCTTC
CDR3: CASSTSGRLNYGYTF

size: .
J: TRBJ1-5
V: TRBV4-1
D: .
DNA: TGCGCCAGCAGCCCAATGTGGGGGGTGAGCAATCAGCCCCAGCATTTT
CDR3: CASSPMWGVSNQPQHF

size: .
J: TRBJ2-5
V: TRBV4-1
D: TRBD2
DNA: TGCGCCAGCAGCCAGTCGAGGGGCCCTAGCGGGACAGAGACCCAGTACTTC
CDR3: CASSQSRGPSGTETQYF

size: .
J: TRBJ2-6
V: TRBV7-2
D: .
DNA: TGTGCCAGCAGCTTAGCTGGGGGCGGGCGTTCTGGGGCCAACGTCCTGACTTTC
CDR3: CASSLAGGGRSGANVLTF

size: .
J: TRBJ2-1
V: TRBV9
D: .
DNA: TGTGCCAGCAGCGTAGGGGCGCAAGGAAGGGAGCAGTTCTTC
CDR3: CASSVGAQGREQFF

size: .
J: TRBJ2-6
V: TRBV4-3
D: TRBD1
DNA: TGCGCCAGCAGCCAAGATGGGGACAGCTCTGGGGCCAACGTCCTGACTTTC
CDR3: CASSQDGDSSGANVLTF